This entry lists 2 T cell receptor beta chains sequenced from one sample in a study of T cell changes during pregnancy in multiple sclerosis. Here immunoSEQ multiplex PCR was the method, and the copy in TCRdb shows in-frame clones only, minus some. This table holds more than 30,000 clones, around nine tenths found once. Sample: CD4+ T cells from peripheral blood mononuclear cells, taken in the third trimester of pregnancy. All receptors come from a female donor in good health, enrolled as a control in a pregnancy study.

This chain links TRBV29-1 with TRBJ1-2, with 7 bases identical to TRBD1. The germline V gene has CDR1 SQVTM and CDR2 ANQGSEA. This CDR3 spans 11 amino acids. V dropped 6 bases and J dropped 7; count of bases not matched to a gene: 5. The DNA of the CDR3 is TGCAGCGTAAAGGACAGGCGTGGCTACACCTTC. Its translation is CSVKDRRGYTF.

This chain uses TRBV7-9 with TRBJ2-4; a weak D match, TRBD1 (5 bases). Per germline, CDR1 SEHNR and CDR2 FQNEAQ (reference sequence). This CDR3 comprises 16 residues. Trimming removed 5 bases from V and 0 bases from J, with 14 bases in between. CDR3 loop: CASSPKVRVAKNIQYF. DNA for the CDR3: TGTGCCAGCAGCCCCAAGGTCAGGGTAGCCAAAAACATTCAGTACTTC.